Listed below are T cell receptor beta chains from one sample, sequenced in a study of T cell changes during pregnancy in multiple sclerosis. TCRdb's table, derived via immunoSEQ multiplex PCR, lists solely in-frame clones and lacks some. Of 40,000 to 60,000 clones in the sample, about nine tenths were seen once. The material sequenced was CD8+ T cells from peripheral blood mononuclear cells, taken after pregnancy. The receptors were sampled from a female donor with multiple sclerosis, enrolled in a pregnancy study. Both conserved end residues are part of each CDR3. D genes are given only for firm matches. Some rows have no size entry. The others give once, few or many, or a class for an expanded clone.

TGTGCCAGCAGCGTCGGTTACAATGAGCAGTTCTTC,CASSVGYNEQFF,NA,TRBV9,NA,TRBJ2-1
TGTGCCAGCAGCTGGGGGGAACGGAACTATGGCTACACCTTC,CASSWGERNYGYTF,NA,TRBV5-4,NA,TRBJ1-2
TGTGCCAGCAGTGTTGAGAGCTCCTACAATGAGCAGTTCTTC,CASSVESSYNEQFF,NA,TRBV6-1,NA,TRBJ2-1
TGTGCCAGCAGCTTAGATCCGGGAAGGGACACTGAAGCTTTCTTT,CASSLDPGRDTEAFF,once,TRBV7-6,NA,TRBJ1-1
TGTGCCAGCAGCTCCAGGGGCAATGAGCAGTTCTTC,CASSSRGNEQFF,once,TRBV5-8,NA,TRBJ2-1
TGTGCCAGCAGTTGGACAGGGGGGCGGGGGGAGCAGTACTTC,CASSWTGGRGEQYF,NA,TRBV27,TRBD1,TRBJ2-7
TGTGCCAGCAGTTTCGGCGGGGGGACCGGGGAGCTGTTTTTT,CASSFGGGTGELFF,NA,TRBV27,TRBD2,TRBJ2-2
TGTGCCATCAGTGAGATAACAGGGGGATCCCACGAGCAGTACTTC,CAISEITGGSHEQYF,NA,TRBV10-3,TRBD1,TRBJ2-7
TGCGCCAGCAGCGAGACAGGGGGCTCCAGTTATGGCTACACCTTC,CASSETGGSSYGYTF,NA,TRBV5-1,TRBD1,TRBJ1-2
TGTGCCAGCAGTTTATCCGAGGTGGGTGGCTACACCTTC,CASSLSEVGGYTF,NA,TRBV27,NA,TRBJ1-2
TGTGCCAGCAGTCCTGTCGGGAGTCCTAACTATGGCTACACCTTC,CASSPVGSPNYGYTF,NA,TRBV27,NA,TRBJ1-2
TGTGCCAGCAGCTTACAGGGCAATGAGCAGTTCTTC,CASSLQGNEQFF,NA,TRBV7-8,NA,TRBJ2-1
TGTGCCAGCAGCCCTAGCTCGGGGACAGGGGCCTACGAGCAGTACTTC,CASSPSSGTGAYEQYF,NA,TRBV9,TRBD1,TRBJ2-7
TGCGCCAGCAGCTTGGCGGCAGGGGATTCAAACATTCAGTACTTC,CASSLAAGDSNIQYF,NA,TRBV5-1,NA,TRBJ2-4
TGTGCCAGCAGCTGGGGTCAAGGGACTAACGGGCAGTACTTC,CASSWGQGTNGQYF,NA,TRBV11-3,TRBD2,TRBJ2-7
TGTGCCAGCAGCCTACGACTAGCGGGGGGAACCTACGAGCAGTACTTC,CASSLRLAGGTYEQYF,NA,TRBV13,TRBD2,TRBJ2-7
TGTGCCAGTAGTTCTGATGGGGGAGGGAACACTGAAGCTTTCTTT,CASSSDGGGNTEAFF,NA,TRBV19,NA,TRBJ1-1
TGTGCCAGCAGTGAAACAGGGGGCTCTGGGGCCAACGTCCTGACTTTC,CASSETGGSGANVLTF,NA,TRBV6-4,TRBD1,TRBJ2-6
TGTGCCAGCAGCAAATTACAGAATTATTCCACTCGTGCTTCGGCCGACCATTCACCCCTCCACTTT,CASSKLQNYSTRASADHSPLHF,NA,TRBV21-1,NA,TRBJ1-6
TGTGCCAGCAGTGAAACAAAGGGGGACCAAGAGACCCAGTACTTC,CASSETKGDQETQYF,NA,TRBV6-1,NA,TRBJ2-5
TGTGCCAGCCGAAACAGGGACGGCACAGATACGCAGTATTTT,CASRNRDGTDTQYF,once,TRBV6-5,NA,TRBJ2-3
TGTGCCAGCAGCTTGACTATCAGGGGACAGTCCTATAATTCACCCCTCCACTTT,CASSLTIRGQSYNSPLHF,NA,TRBV5-8,TRBD1,TRBJ1-6
TGTGCCAGCAGCCAAGATCGGCGGGGGCCGGACACTGAAGCTTTCTTT,CASSQDRRGPDTEAFF,NA,TRBV14,NA,TRBJ1-1
TGTGCCAGCAGCCAAGAGTCTAGCGGGGCGTTCGCGCAGTTCTTC,CASSQESSGAFAQFF,NA,TRBV14,TRBD2,TRBJ2-1
TGTGCCAGCACAGGACAGGGGAGCTCCTATAATTCACCCCTCCACTTT,CASTGQGSSYNSPLHF,NA,TRBV6-4,TRBD1,TRBJ1-6
TGTGCCAGCAGCCAATCAGGGACAGGGTCCTATAATTCACCCCTCCACTTT,CASSQSGTGSYNSPLHF,NA,TRBV4-2,TRBD1,TRBJ1-6
TGTGCCAGCAGTGGACAGGGGGGATACGAGCAGTACTTC,CASSGQGGYEQYF,NA,TRBV2,TRBD1,TRBJ2-7
TGTGCCAGCGGCAACTACGATCAGCCCCAGCATTTT,CASGNYDQPQHF,NA,TRBV2,NA,TRBJ1-5
TGTGCCAGCAGCTCACCGACTAGCGGGGGTCGGGGGGAGCAGTTCTTC,CASSSPTSGGRGEQFF,NA,TRBV13,TRBD2,TRBJ2-1
TGCAGCGTTGAGGGACTAGCGGGGGGATACACAGATACGCAGTATTTT,CSVEGLAGGYTDTQYF,NA,TRBV29-1,TRBD2,TRBJ2-3
TGTGCCACCACAGGGGGTGGGTACAATGAGCAGTTCTTC,CATTGGGYNEQFF,NA,TRBV6-1,TRBD1,TRBJ2-1
TGCGCCAGCAGCCAAGGGGGGGTGGGGGTGGGCACTGAAGCTTTCTTT,CASSQGGVGVGTEAFF,NA,TRBV4-1,NA,TRBJ1-1
TGTGCCAGCAGCTTCGAGCGGTTGGGGTACAATGAGCAGTTCTTC,CASSFERLGYNEQFF,once,TRBV2,NA,TRBJ2-1
TGTGCCAGCAGCCCCAGCGGGTCGCCTAATGAGCAGTTCTTC,CASSPSGSPNEQFF,NA,TRBV9,NA,TRBJ2-1
TGTGCCAGCACCCTTGGGGACAGGGAGAACACTGAAGCTTTCTTT,CASTLGDRENTEAFF,NA,TRBV5-4,TRBD1,TRBJ1-1
TGTGCCAGCAGTGAGGAGACAGGGCTGACCTACGAGCAGTACTTC,CASSEETGLTYEQYF,NA,TRBV2,TRBD1,TRBJ2-7
TGTGCCGCGAGGAGGGGAGCAAACAATGAGCAGTTCTTC,CAARRGANNEQFF,NA,TRBV13,NA,TRBJ2-1